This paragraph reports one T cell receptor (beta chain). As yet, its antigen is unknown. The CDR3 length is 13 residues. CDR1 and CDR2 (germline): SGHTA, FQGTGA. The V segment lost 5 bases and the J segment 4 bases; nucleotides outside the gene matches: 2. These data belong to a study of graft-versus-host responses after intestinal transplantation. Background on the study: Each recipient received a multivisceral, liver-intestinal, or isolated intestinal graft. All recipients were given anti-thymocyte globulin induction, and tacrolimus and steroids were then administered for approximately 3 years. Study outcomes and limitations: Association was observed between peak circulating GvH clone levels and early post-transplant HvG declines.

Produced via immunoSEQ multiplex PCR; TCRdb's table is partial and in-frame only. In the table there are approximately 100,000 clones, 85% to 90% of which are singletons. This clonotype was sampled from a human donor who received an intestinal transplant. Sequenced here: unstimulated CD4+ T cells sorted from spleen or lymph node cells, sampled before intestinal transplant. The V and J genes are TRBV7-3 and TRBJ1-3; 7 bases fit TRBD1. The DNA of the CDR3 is TGTGCCAGCAGCCCGACAGGGGGAAACACCATATATTTT. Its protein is CASSPTGGNTIYF.